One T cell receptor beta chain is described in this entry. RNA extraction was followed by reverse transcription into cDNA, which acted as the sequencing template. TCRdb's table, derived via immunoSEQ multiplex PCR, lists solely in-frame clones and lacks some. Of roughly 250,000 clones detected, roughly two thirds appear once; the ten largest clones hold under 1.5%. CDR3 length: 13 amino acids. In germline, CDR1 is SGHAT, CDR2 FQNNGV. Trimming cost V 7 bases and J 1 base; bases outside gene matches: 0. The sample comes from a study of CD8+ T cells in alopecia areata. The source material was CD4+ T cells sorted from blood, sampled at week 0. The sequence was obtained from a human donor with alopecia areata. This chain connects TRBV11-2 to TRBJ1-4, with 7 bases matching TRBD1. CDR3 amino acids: CASNRGTNEKLFF. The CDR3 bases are TGTGCCAGCAACAGGGGAACTAATGAAAAACTGTTTTTT.